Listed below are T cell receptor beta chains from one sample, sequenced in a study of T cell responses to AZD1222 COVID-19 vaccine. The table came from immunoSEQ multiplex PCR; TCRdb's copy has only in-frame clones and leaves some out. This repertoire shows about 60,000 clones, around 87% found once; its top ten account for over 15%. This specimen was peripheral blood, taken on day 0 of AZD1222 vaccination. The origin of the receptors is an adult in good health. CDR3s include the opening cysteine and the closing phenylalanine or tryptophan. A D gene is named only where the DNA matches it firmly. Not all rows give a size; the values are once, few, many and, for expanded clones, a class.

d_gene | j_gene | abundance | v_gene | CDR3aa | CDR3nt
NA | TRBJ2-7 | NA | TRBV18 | CASSLPALYEQYF | TGTGCCAGCTCTCTCCCGGCCCTCTACGAGCAGTACTTC
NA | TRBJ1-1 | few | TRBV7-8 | CASSAHTNTEAFF | TGTGCCAGCAGCGCGCACACGAACACTGAAGCTTTCTTT
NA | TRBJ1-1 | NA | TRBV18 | CASSPTDMNTEAFF | TGTGCCAGCTCACCGACAGACATGAACACTGAAGCTTTCTTT
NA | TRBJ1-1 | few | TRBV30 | CAWSVLGRERTEAFF | TGTGCCTGGAGTGTACTCGGTCGTGAGAGGACTGAAGCTTTCTTT
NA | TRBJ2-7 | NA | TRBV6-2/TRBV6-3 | CASSYPDGGGIYEQYF | TGTGCCAGCAGTTACCCCGATGGGGGGGGCATCTACGAGCAGTACTTC
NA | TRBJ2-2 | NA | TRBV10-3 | CAIVSDTGELFF | TGTGCCATCGTAAGCGATACCGGGGAGCTGTTTTTT
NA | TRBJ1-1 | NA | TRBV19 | CASTGNLNTEAFF | TGTGCCAGTACAGGGAACTTGAACACTGAAGCTTTCTTT
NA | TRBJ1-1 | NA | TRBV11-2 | CASSSRESNTEAFF | TGTGCCAGCAGCTCCCGGGAGTCGAACACTGAAGCTTTCTTT
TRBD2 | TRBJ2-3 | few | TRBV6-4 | CASSGRATDTQYF | TGTGCCAGCAGCGGGAGGGCCACAGATACGCAGTATTTT
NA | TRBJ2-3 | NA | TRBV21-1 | CASSNACSGKGDTQYF | TGTGCCAGCAGCAACGCTTGTAGCGGGAAGGGAGATACGCAGTATTTT
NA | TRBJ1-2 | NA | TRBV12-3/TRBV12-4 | CASSLNRQGYTF | TGTGCCAGCAGTTTGAACCGCCAAGGCTACACCTTC
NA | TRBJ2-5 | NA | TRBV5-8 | CASTQETQYF | TGTGCCAGCACGCAAGAGACCCAGTACTTC
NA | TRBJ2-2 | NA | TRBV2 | CASSGVEAPYTGELFF | TGTGCCAGCAGTGGAGTGGAGGCCCCGTACACCGGGGAGCTGTTTTTT
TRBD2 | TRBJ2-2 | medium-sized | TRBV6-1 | CASSGLAGANTGELFF | TGTGCCAGCAGTGGACTAGCGGGAGCGAACACCGGGGAGCTGTTTTTT
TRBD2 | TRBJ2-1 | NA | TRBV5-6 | CASSLSSLGTSGRVDEQFF | TGTGCCAGCAGCTTGTCATCTCTCGGGACTAGCGGGAGGGTCGATGAGCAGTTCTTC
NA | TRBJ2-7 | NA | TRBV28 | CASSFTTSGYEQYF | TGTGCCAGCAGTTTCACGACTAGTGGCTACGAGCAGTACTTC
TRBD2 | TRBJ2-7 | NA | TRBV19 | CASSHQPGLAGYEQYF | TGTGCCAGTAGTCATCAACCGGGACTAGCGGGGTACGAGCAGTACTTC
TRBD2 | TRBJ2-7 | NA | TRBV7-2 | CASGDSGPYEQYF | TGTGCCAGCGGGGATAGCGGGCCCTACGAGCAGTACTTC
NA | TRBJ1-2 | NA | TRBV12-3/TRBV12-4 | CASSSGTEYGYTF | TGTGCCAGCAGTTCCGGGACCGAGTATGGCTACACCTTC
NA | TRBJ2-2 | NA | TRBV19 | CASSIDLRFLAAGELFF | TGTGCCAGTAGTATAGATCTAAGGTTCCTAGCCGCCGGGGAGCTGTTTTTT
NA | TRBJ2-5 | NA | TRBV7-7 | CALGRGSQETQYF | TGTGCACTCGGTCGGGGATCGCAAGAGACCCAGTACTTC
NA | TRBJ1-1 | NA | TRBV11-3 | CASSSRGQGTEAFF | TGTGCCAGCAGCTCCAGGGGTCAAGGCACTGAAGCTTTCTTT
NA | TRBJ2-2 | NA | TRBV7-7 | CASSLTGDTGELFF | TGTGCTAGCAGCTTAACTGGGGACACCGGGGAGCTGTTTTTT
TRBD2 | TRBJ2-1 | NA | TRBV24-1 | CATSDFSGRSSGDEQFF | TGTGCCACCAGTGATTTTAGCGGGAGGAGCTCCGGTGATGAGCAGTTCTTC
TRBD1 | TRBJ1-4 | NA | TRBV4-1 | CASGRTGRGEKLFF | TGCGCCAGCGGACGGACAGGGCGGGGTGAAAAACTGTTTTTT
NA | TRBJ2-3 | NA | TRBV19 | CASRYSGGDTQYF | TGTGCCAGTAGGTACAGCGGCGGCGATACGCAGTATTTT
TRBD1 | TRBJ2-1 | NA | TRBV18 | CASSLLSKSGQDYNEQFF | TGTGCCAGCTCACTCTTATCAAAGTCGGGACAGGACTACAATGAGCAGTTCTTC
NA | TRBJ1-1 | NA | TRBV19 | CASSVDRDAEAFF | TGTGCCAGTAGTGTTGACCGGGACGCGGAAGCTTTCTTT
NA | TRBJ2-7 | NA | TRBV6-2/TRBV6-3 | CASSLSLGDARSYEQYF | TGTGCCAGCAGTTTGAGCTTAGGGGACGCAAGGAGCTACGAGCAGTACTTC
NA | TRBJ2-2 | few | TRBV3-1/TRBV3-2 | CASSQSYGELFF | TGTGCCAGCAGCCAGAGCTACGGGGAGCTGTTTTTT
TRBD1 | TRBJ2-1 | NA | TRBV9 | CASSVVPGQGAEDEQFF | TGTGCCAGCAGCGTAGTACCGGGACAGGGGGCGGAAGATGAGCAGTTCTTC
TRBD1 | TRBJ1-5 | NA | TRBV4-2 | CASSPGQGNQPQHF | TGTGCCAGCAGCCCAGGACAGGGAAATCAGCCCCAGCATTTT
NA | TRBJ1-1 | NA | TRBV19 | CASSIAGTNTEAFF | TGTGCCAGTAGTATCGCGGGCACGAACACTGAAGCTTTCTTT
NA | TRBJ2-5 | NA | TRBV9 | CASSPAVPAVTQYF | TGTGCCAGCAGCCCTGCCGTCCCCGCGGTGACCCAGTACTTC
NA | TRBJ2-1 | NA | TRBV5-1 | CASTPGIYSRGQFF | TGCGCCAGCACCCCGGGCATTTACTCTCGCGGGCAGTTCTTC
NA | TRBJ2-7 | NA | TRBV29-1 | CSVEELGNEQYF | TGCAGCGTTGAAGAGCTCGGGAACGAGCAGTACTTC
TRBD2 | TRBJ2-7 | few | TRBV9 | CASSGSGSPFSEQYF | TGTGCCAGCAGCGGTAGCGGGAGCCCTTTCTCCGAGCAGTACTTC
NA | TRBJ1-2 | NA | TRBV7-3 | CASSSQGFGYTF | TGTGCCAGCAGCTCCCAGGGTTTTGGCTACACCTTC
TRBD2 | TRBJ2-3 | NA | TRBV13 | CASSLLTSGGPVNTQYF | TGTGCCAGCAGCCTACTCACTAGCGGGGGGCCAGTGAATACGCAGTATTTT
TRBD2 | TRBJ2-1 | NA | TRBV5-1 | CASSPRGASGSNEQFF | TGCGCCAGCAGCCCCCGGGGAGCTAGCGGGAGCAATGAGCAGTTCTTC
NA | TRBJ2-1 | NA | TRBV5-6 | CASSPLGVRSYNEQFF | TGTGCCAGCAGCCCGCTGGGAGTAAGGTCCTACAATGAGCAGTTCTTC
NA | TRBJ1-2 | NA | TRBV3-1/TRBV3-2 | CASSQEGQRPPYYGYTF | TGTGCCAGCAGCCAAGAGGGTCAAAGGCCCCCGTACTATGGCTACACCTTC
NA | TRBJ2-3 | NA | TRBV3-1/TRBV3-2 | CASSHGAWLTDTQYF | TGTGCCAGCAGCCACGGTGCCTGGCTCACAGATACGCAGTATTTT
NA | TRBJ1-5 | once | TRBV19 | CASAVFGGYSNQPQHF | TGTGCCAGTGCCGTTTTTGGGGGATATAGCAATCAGCCCCAGCATTTT
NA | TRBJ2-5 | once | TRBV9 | CASSVAGGVVETQYF | TGTGCCAGCAGCGTAGCTGGGGGAGTAGTCGAGACCCAGTACTTC
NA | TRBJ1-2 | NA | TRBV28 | CASSSPGQGINGYTF | TGTGCCAGCAGTTCCCCGGGACAAGGAATCAATGGCTACACCTTC
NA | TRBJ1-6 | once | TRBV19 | CASSIANSPLHF | TGTGCCAGTAGTATCGCCAATTCACCCCTCCACTTT
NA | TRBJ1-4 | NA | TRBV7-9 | CASSLGVNPGGEKLFF | TGTGCCAGCAGCTTAGGGGTAAATCCGGGGGGCGAAAAACTGTTTTTT
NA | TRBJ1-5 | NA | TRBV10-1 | CASSVVKGRSNQPQHF | TGCGCCAGCAGTGTCGTTAAGGGTAGAAGCAATCAGCCCCAGCATTTT